The T cell receptor (beta chain) described here comes from a study of T cell responses to AZD1222 COVID-19 vaccine. This CDR3 is built from 13 residues. V shed 8 bases, J shed 8 bases, and the junction held 9 bases outside the gene matches. Assay used: immunoSEQ multiplex PCR; TCRdb lists only in-frame clones, some missing. Among 180,000 or so clones listed, about 92% were seen once. This material consisted of peripheral blood, taken 28 days after the second AZD1222 dose. This chain joins TRBV12-3 or TRBV12-4 and TRBJ2-1; TRBD2 matches 7 bases. This TCR was recovered from an adult who received the AZD1222 COVID-19 vaccine. In nucleotides, the CDR3 is TGTGCCAGCGGGCGGCGGGAGTTGGATGAGCAGTTCTTC. It codes for CASGRRELDEQFF.